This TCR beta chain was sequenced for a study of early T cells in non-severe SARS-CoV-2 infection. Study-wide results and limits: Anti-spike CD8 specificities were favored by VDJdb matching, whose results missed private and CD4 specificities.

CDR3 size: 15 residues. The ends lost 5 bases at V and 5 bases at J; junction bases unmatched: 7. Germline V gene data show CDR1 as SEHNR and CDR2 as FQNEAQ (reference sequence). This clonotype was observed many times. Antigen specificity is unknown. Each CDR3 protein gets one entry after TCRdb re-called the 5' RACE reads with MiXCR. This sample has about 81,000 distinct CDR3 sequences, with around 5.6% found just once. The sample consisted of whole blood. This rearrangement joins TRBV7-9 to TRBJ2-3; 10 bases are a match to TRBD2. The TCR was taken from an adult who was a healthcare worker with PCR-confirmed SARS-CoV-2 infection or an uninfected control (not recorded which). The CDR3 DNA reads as TGTGCCAGCAGCCCCGGGACTAGCGCAAAAGATACGCAGTATTTT. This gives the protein CASSPGTSAKDTQYF.